This T cell receptor (beta chain) was recovered during a study of blood T cell repertoires in COVID-19. The CDR3 is 17 amino acids. Unmatched junction bases numbered 8, after V lost 3 bases and J lost 0 bases. Per the germline V gene, CDR1 is LNHDA and CDR2 is SQIVND (reference sequence). Data came from immunoSEQ multiplex PCR; TCRdb stores just in-frame clones and leaves some out. The table shows about 50,000 clones, with more than 70% occurring only once. This clone was seen more than once but under ten times. The source material was peripheral blood. The genes are TRBV19 and TRBJ1-5, with 7 bases aligning to TRBD1. The clonotype comes from an older woman with acute or convalescent COVID-19. CDR3 sequence (DNA): TGTGCCAGTAGTATTTTCCACGGGACAGATAGCAATCAGCCCCAGCATTTT. Its translation: CASSIFHGTDSNQPQHF.